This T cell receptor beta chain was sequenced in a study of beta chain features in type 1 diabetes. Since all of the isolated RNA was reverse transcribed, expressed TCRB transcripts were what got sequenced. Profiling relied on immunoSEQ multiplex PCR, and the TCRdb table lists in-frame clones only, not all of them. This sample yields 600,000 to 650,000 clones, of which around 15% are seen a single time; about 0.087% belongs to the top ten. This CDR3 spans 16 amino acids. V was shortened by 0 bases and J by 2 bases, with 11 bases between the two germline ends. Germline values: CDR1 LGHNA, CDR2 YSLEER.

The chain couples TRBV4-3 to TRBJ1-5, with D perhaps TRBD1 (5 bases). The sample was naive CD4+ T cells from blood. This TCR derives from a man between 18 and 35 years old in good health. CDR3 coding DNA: TGCGCCAGCAGCCAAGATTGGGGGATTGGCAATCAGCCCCAGCATTTT. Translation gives CASSQDWGIGNQPQHF.